The sequence of this T cell receptor beta chain was determined in a study of OX40 agonist ivuxolimab in advanced cancers. The wider study: Patients were dosed intravenously with ivuxolimab at 0.01 to 10 mg/kg every 2 weeks. Study-wide points: CD4+ T cells averaged fewer expanded clones than CD8+ T cells.

The table came from immunoSEQ multiplex PCR; TCRdb's copy has only in-frame clones and leaves some out. Altogether some 99,000 clones are present, roughly 95% being singletons, with the ten largest covering about 0.18%. This clone was seen only once. Its antigen is currently unknown. Germline V gives CDR1 MNHEY, CDR2 SMNVEV (reference sequence). There are 14 residues in the CDR3. Deletions cut 2 bases from V and 3 bases from J, with 8 bases between. The clonotype originates from an adult with an advanced solid tumor such as melanoma, head and neck, liver or kidney cancer. The source material was CD4+ or CD8+ T cells sorted from blood, sampled in a trial of the OX40 agonist ivuxolimab. The chain combines TRBV27 with TRBJ1-5, with D unclear. CDR3 in DNA: TGTGCCAGCAGTTTAGAAGGGCTCAATCAGCCCCAGCATTTT. Translated: CASSLEGLNQPQHF.